The sequence of this T cell receptor (beta chain) was determined in a study of control samples from healthy donors and cancer patients. Data came from immunoSEQ multiplex PCR; TCRdb stores just in-frame clones and leaves some out. In the table there are about 120,000 clones, roughly 87% of which are singletons. Sequenced: blood. The receptor's source is a man aged 40-49 years in good health.

In DNA, the CDR3 is TGTGCCAGCAGCCCCGCCCGATCAGATGAAAAACTGTTTTTT. Translated: CASSPARSDEKLFF. J is TRBJ1-4 and V is TRBV7-2; D not certain. Germline CDR1 and CDR2: SGHTA and FQGNSA. With 5 bases removed from V and 6 bases from J, the gap between germline ends came to 13 bases. This CDR3 spans 14 amino acids.